Below, 2 T cell receptor beta chains from the same sample are listed, as sequenced in a study of PD-L1 blockade in urothelial cancer. Generated by immunoSEQ multiplex PCR, the TCRdb table keeps only in-frame clones and is missing some. Here the sample spans 30,000 or so clones, roughly 76% being singletons. Material: PBMCs, obtained around atezolizumab (anti-PD-L1) treatment. Receptor source: a man between 45 and 60 years old with urothelial cancer.

The rearrangement joins TRBV10-3 to TRBJ2-1, with 9 nucleotides matching TRBD2. The CDR3 contains 16 residues. Looked up from germline, CDR1 is ENHRY and CDR2 is SYGVKD. J lost 4 bases, V lost 7 bases, and 11 bases had no gene match. The CDR3 nucleotides read TGTGCCATCAATCGGCAGTTAGCGGGGGCTTACAATGAGCAGTTCTTC. Translating gives CAINRQLAGAYNEQFF.

The chain employs TRBV15 and TRBJ1-4; 8 positions agree with TRBD1. This CDR3 spans 16 amino acids. The V gene end was trimmed by 0 bases and the J gene end by 7 bases; junction bases not matched to a gene: 7. CDR1 is LNHNV and CDR2 is YYDKDF in the germline V gene (reference sequence). The CDR3 is CATSRESRGLREKLFF. CDR3 nucleotide sequence: TGTGCCACCAGCAGAGAGAGCAGGGGGCTGCGTGAAAAACTGTTTTTT.